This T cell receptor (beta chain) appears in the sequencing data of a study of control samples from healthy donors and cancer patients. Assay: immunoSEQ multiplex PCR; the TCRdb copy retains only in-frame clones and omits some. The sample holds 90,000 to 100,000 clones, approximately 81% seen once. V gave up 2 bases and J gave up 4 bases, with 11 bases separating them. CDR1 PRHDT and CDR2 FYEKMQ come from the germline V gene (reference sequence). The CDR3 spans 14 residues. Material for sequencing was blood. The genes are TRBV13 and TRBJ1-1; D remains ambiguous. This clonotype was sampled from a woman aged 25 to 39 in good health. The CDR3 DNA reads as TGTGCCAGCAGCTTATTTTGGGTCGGCACTGAAGCTTTCTTT. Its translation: CASSLFWVGTEAFF.